The entry below gives a single T cell receptor (beta chain) sequence along with its context. The data were obtained in a study of control samples from healthy donors and cancer patients. Trimming took 4 bases from V and 1 from J, leaving 13 bases between them. There are 15 residues in the CDR3. Germline CDR1 reads SQVTM; CDR2 reads ANQGSEA. The repertoire was sequenced with immunoSEQ multiplex PCR; TCRdb's copy has only in-frame clones and lacks some. The table has 50,000 to 55,000 clones, about nine tenths seen once. The sequenced material came from PBMCs. The TCR comes from a man aged 55 to 70 with head and neck cancer. This chain joins TRBV29-1 and TRBJ1-4, with D possibly matching TRBD1 (5 bases). The chain's CDR3 is CSVAATGGTNEKLFF. CDR3 nucleotide sequence: TGCAGCGTTGCGGCCACCGGGGGAACTAATGAAAAACTGTTTTTT.